This TCR beta chain was captured in a study of blood T cells in healthy people across ages. Germline values: CDR1 SGHTA, CDR2 FQGNSA. The CDR3 contains 21 residues. Trimming took 3 bases from V and 1 from J; bases not matched to a gene: 22. This clonotype occurred many times. Using a J-beta primer mix together with a sample-barcoded 5' primer, a second PCR was run for roughly 7 to 12 cycles. TCRdb passed the 5' RACE reads through MiXCR, listing each CDR3 protein once. The repertoire holds around 870,000 distinct CDR3 sequences, with around 28% as singletons. Ranging in age from about 6 to 100, the donors were healthy Caucasian individuals from Russia. Every sample yielded at least 7 million isolated PBMCs.

V gene TRBV7-2 combines with J gene TRBJ2-5; 8 bases agree with TRBD2. The source of this sequence is a woman at least 80 years old in good health. The sample taken for sequencing was blood. The CDR3 is CASSFGGLERGLARSQETQYF. The CDR3, as DNA: TGTGCCAGCAGCTTTGGGGGGCTGGAGCGGGGGCTCGCCCGCAGCCAAGAGACCCAGTACTTC.